This is a list of T cell receptor beta chains from one sample in a study of blood T cell repertoires in COVID-19. Some clones are missing from TCRdb's copy, which holds only in-frame ones; the method was immunoSEQ multiplex PCR. This table has some 380,000 clones, nearly 90% appearing once. What was sequenced was peripheral blood. These receptors were taken from a man aged 18-30 years with active or convalescent COVID-19. Both conserved end residues are part of each CDR3. A D gene is named only where the DNA matches it firmly. Clone size is stated in some rows and not others, as once, few, many or a class when expanded.

j_call | v_call | d_call | clone_size | cdr3_nt | cdr3_aa
TRBJ2-5 | TRBV18 | TRBD1 | NA | TGTGCCAGCTCCCCAGGACAGGGGGGAGAGACCCAGTACTTC | CASSPGQGGETQYF
TRBJ2-1 | TRBV12-3/TRBV12-4 | NA | NA | TGTGCCAGCAGCCCAGCCTACAATGAGCAGTTCTTC | CASSPAYNEQFF
TRBJ2-5 | TRBV7-8 | NA | NA | TGTGCCAGCAGCTTCCAAGGACTTCAAGAGACCCAGTACTTC | CASSFQGLQETQYF
TRBJ2-5 | TRBV6-2/TRBV6-3 | NA | NA | TGTGCCAGCAGTTACTCCGGACTGACTGGTGGGCAAGAGACCCAGTACTTC | CASSYSGLTGGQETQYF
TRBJ2-7 | TRBV27 | NA | NA | TGTGCCAGGACCTCGAGGGGGGGTAGGGTAAATGCGTACGAGCAGTACTTC | CARTSRGGRVNAYEQYF
TRBJ1-3 | TRBV13 | NA | NA | TGTGCCAGCAGCTTAGCCGCCAAGAGTTCTGGAAACACCATATATTTT | CASSLAAKSSGNTIYF
TRBJ1-5 | TRBV10-2 | TRBD1 | NA | TGCGCCAGCAGTAAGGACAGGGGGGGACCCCAGCATTTT | CASSKDRGGPQHF
TRBJ2-5 | TRBV4-3 | TRBD2 | NA | TGCGCCAGCAGCAGCGGGGGGGAGACCCAGTACTTC | CASSSGGETQYF
TRBJ2-3 | TRBV3-1/TRBV3-2 | TRBD2 | NA | TGTGCCAGCAGCCGTAGCGGGAGAGGGGGCACAGATACGCAGTATTTT | CASSRSGRGGTDTQYF
TRBJ1-4 | TRBV6-6 | TRBD1 | NA | TGTGCCAGCATTAGCAGGGGGCCGGGGGATAATGAAAAACTGTTTTTT | CASISRGPGDNEKLFF
TRBJ2-7 | TRBV19 | TRBD2 | NA | TGTGCCAGTAGTATCAGCCTAGCGGGGGCCTCCTACGAGCAGTACTTC | CASSISLAGASYEQYF
TRBJ2-7 | TRBV4-1 | NA | NA | TGCGCCAGCAGCCCTGGACGGACAATGCGGGGCGAGCAGTACTTC | CASSPGRTMRGEQYF
TRBJ1-1 | TRBV19 | NA | NA | TGTGCCAGTATAATGAGGGGGAGGAACACTGAAGCTTTCTTT | CASIMRGRNTEAFF
TRBJ2-3 | TRBV27 | TRBD2 | NA | TGTGCCAGTAGGACTAGCGGGCTTCCTACGCAGTATTTT | CASRTSGLPTQYF
TRBJ2-2 | TRBV29-1 | NA | NA | TGCAGCGCGGGGGACAGGAACACCGGGGAGCTGTTTTTT | CSAGDRNTGELFF
TRBJ2-7 | TRBV11-2 | NA | once | TGTGCCAGCAGCCCCCTCTACGAGCAGTACTTC | CASSPLYEQYF
TRBJ2-3 | TRBV6-4 | NA | NA | TGTGCCAGCAGTGACAAGGGCGGGAGCACAGATACGCAGTATTTT | CASSDKGGSTDTQYF
TRBJ2-3 | TRBV29-1 | NA | NA | TGCAGCGTTGAAGATAAAGGGCTAGCGAGGAGGGCAGATACGCAGTATTTT | CSVEDKGLARRADTQYF
TRBJ2-2 | TRBV18 | NA | NA | TGTGCCAGCTCACCACCCGGGCCAGGGACCGGGGAGCTGTTTTTT | CASSPPGPGTGELFF
TRBJ2-1 | TRBV3-1/TRBV3-2 | TRBD2 | few | TGTGCCAGCAGCCCCCCAAGCGGGGTCCGGCTTGGCCCCTACAATGAGCAGTTCTTC | CASSPPSGVRLGPYNEQFF
TRBJ1-4 | TRBV28 | TRBD1 | NA | TGTGCCAGCAGTTCAATTCAGGGGGCGAACGAAAAACTGTTTTTT | CASSSIQGANEKLFF
TRBJ2-1 | TRBV28 | TRBD2 | NA | TGTGCCAGCCGCCTCCCGAGGGTAGCGGGACCCTACAATGAGCAGTTCTTC | CASRLPRVAGPYNEQFF
TRBJ1-5 | TRBV24-1 | TRBD1 | NA | TGTGCCACCAGTGTTTCCGGGACAGGGAAGGATCAGCCCCAGCATTTT | CATSVSGTGKDQPQHF
TRBJ1-2 | TRBV5-5 | NA | NA | TGTGCCAGCAGCTTGGAGGCAGGGGCGATCTATGGCTACACCTTC | CASSLEAGAIYGYTF
TRBJ1-2 | TRBV10-3 | TRBD1 | NA | TGTGCCATCAGTACCGGGACAGGTTCTAACTATGGCTACACCTTC | CAISTGTGSNYGYTF
TRBJ2-3 | TRBV27 | NA | NA | TGTGCCAGCACGAAGGGGCCGACTAGCACAGATACGCAGTATTTT | CASTKGPTSTDTQYF
TRBJ1-2 | TRBV5-1 | NA | NA | TGCGCCAGCAGCTTGTTTCAGGGGTTTGATGGCTACACCTTC | CASSLFQGFDGYTF
TRBJ2-7 | TRBV24-1 | TRBD2 | NA | TGTGCCACCAGTGATGCGGGGAGGGCCTACGAGCAGTACTTC | CATSDAGRAYEQYF
TRBJ2-6 | TRBV19 | NA | NA | TGTGCCAGTAGTACCCGGAGATCTGGGGCCAACGTGCTGACTTTC | CASSTRRSGANVLTF
TRBJ1-2 | TRBV28 | TRBD1 | NA | TGTGCCAGCAGTTCCTGGACAGGGGGCATCGATGGCTACACCTTC | CASSSWTGGIDGYTF
TRBJ1-2 | TRBV7-2 | NA | NA | TGTGCCAGTCCCCCAGCCCCGGGTAACTATGGCTACACCTTC | CASPPAPGNYGYTF
TRBJ2-1 | TRBV5-4 | TRBD2 | NA | TGTGCCAGCAGCTTGGCTCTAGCGGGAGAAGGAGAGCAGTTCTTC | CASSLALAGEGEQFF
TRBJ2-1 | TRBV2 | TRBD1 | NA | TGTGCCAGCCACTCGGGACAGGGGGTTTTCCATGAGCAGTTCTTC | CASHSGQGVFHEQFF
TRBJ1-6 | TRBV7-9 | NA | NA | TGTGCCAGCAGCTTAATCGCGGCCCCCGTATTGTCACCCCTCCACTTT | CASSLIAAPVLSPLHF
TRBJ1-3 | TRBV7-2 | TRBD1 | NA | TGTGCCAGCAGCTTTCAGACAGGGACTGGAAACACCATATATTTT | CASSFQTGTGNTIYF
TRBJ2-5 | TRBV6-5 | TRBD2 | NA | TGTGCCAGCAGTTACGGCCTAGCGGGTAAAGAGACCCAGTACTTC | CASSYGLAGKETQYF
TRBJ2-7 | TRBV7-8 | NA | NA | TGTGCCAGCAGCTTAGCGGGCACAATGAGCTCCTACGAGCAGTACTTC | CASSLAGTMSSYEQYF
TRBJ2-1 | TRBV11-2 | TRBD2 | NA | TGTGCCAGCAGCGGGGGGCGGGGGGGCCCGCAGTTCTTC | CASSGGRGGPQFF
TRBJ2-1 | TRBV9 | TRBD2 | NA | TGTGCCAGCGGTGGAGGACTAGCGGGTACCTCCAATGAGCAGTTCTTC | CASGGGLAGTSNEQFF
TRBJ2-7 | TRBV7-2 | TRBD2 | NA | TGTGCCAGCAGCTTAGTCGGACTAGGAACCCCCTACGAGCAGTACTTC | CASSLVGLGTPYEQYF
TRBJ1-1 | TRBV18 | TRBD1 | NA | TGTGCCAGCTCACCACAACCTCCGGGACAGGGAACTGAAGCTTTCTTT | CASSPQPPGQGTEAFF
TRBJ1-2 | TRBV28 | NA | NA | TGTGCCAGCGGGGGAGGAGGGGCTAACTATGGCTACACCTTC | CASGGGGANYGYTF
TRBJ1-4 | TRBV28 | NA | NA | TGTGCCAGCAGTTTACGGACAGTATATAATGAAAAACTGTTTTTT | CASSLRTVYNEKLFF
TRBJ2-3 | TRBV27 | NA | NA | TGTGCCAGCAGTTTTTTAGACACAGATACGCAGTATTTT | CASSFLDTDTQYF
TRBJ1-6 | TRBV5-1 | NA | NA | TGCGCCAGCAGCCTGAGTGGGGACACGCATAATTCACCCCTCCACTTT | CASSLSGDTHNSPLHF
TRBJ1-1 | TRBV6-5 | NA | once | TGTGCCAGCAGTCGGGGGGGCACTGAAGCTTTCTTT | CASSRGGTEAFF
TRBJ1-1 | TRBV5-1 | TRBD1 | NA | TGCGCCAGCAAGGAGGGGACAGGAGGGGGTGAAGCTTTCTTT | CASKEGTGGGEAFF
TRBJ2-3 | TRBV5-6 | TRBD1 | NA | TGTGCCAGCAGCTACTCAGACAGGGGGCTTACTTATTTT | CASSYSDRGLTYF
TRBJ2-2 | TRBV11-1 | NA | NA | TGTGCCAGCAGCTTACACGGTGAAGCCGGGGAGCTGTTTTTT | CASSLHGEAGELFF
TRBJ1-1 | TRBV3-1/TRBV3-2 | NA | once | TGTGCCAGCAGCCAAGATCCCCGGCGGGTCGGGACTGAAGCTTTCTTT | CASSQDPRRVGTEAFF
TRBJ1-6 | TRBV28 | NA | NA | TGTGCCAGCAGTCTTTTGGGGGGACCCCTTGGGAATTCACCCCTCCACTTT | CASSLLGGPLGNSPLHF
TRBJ1-1 | TRBV19 | NA | NA | TGTGCCAGTAGTATGCCCCCAGCGGGGCCCTTCTTT | CASSMPPAGPFF
TRBJ1-1 | TRBV12-3/TRBV12-4 | NA | NA | TGTGCCAGCCGGACAGAGAACACTGAAGCTTTCTTT | CASRTENTEAFF
TRBJ1-3 | TRBV6-4 | NA | few | TGTGCCAGCAGTACAGTCCCTGGAAACACCATATATTTT | CASSTVPGNTIYF
TRBJ1-3 | TRBV27 | NA | NA | TGTGCCAGCAGCCCCCGTTCGGGAGGATTTGGAAACACCATATATTTT | CASSPRSGGFGNTIYF
TRBJ1-1 | TRBV19 | NA | NA | TGTGCCAGTAGTATCCCCTCGTCCCGGCGGTATGACACTGAAGCTTTCTTT | CASSIPSSRRYDTEAFF
TRBJ2-1 | TRBV9 | TRBD2 | NA | TGTGCCAGCAGCGTACTAGCGGGAATAGGCAATGAGCAGTTCTTC | CASSVLAGIGNEQFF
TRBJ2-5 | TRBV25-1 | NA | NA | TGTGCCAGCCGTGGGGAGCGGAGCCAAGAGACCCAGTACTTC | CASRGERSQETQYF
TRBJ1-2 | TRBV4-2 | NA | NA | TGTGCCAGCAGCCCCGAGGTGGGGAGCGACTATGGCTACACCTTC | CASSPEVGSDYGYTF